The 28 T cell receptor beta chains below were found in one sample sequenced in a study of cytomegalovirus exposure and HLA in healthy donors. Amplification used 60 Vbeta primers and 13 Jbeta primers. The table came from immunoSEQ multiplex PCR; TCRdb's copy has only in-frame clones and leaves some out. Here the sample table reports around 100,000 clones. Sequencing was performed on PBMCs. The source of these receptors is a man aged 40-49 years in good health and CMV-seropositive.

About this clone: The germline gene is not matched at one end of the junction; a read error may be the cause. This sample includes further DNA sequences coding for the same CDR3. V is TRBV5-1 and J is TRBJ2-1; 7 bases match TRBD2. Germline loops: CDR1 SGHRS, CDR2 YFSETQ. The CDR3 sequence is 14 residues long. The CDR3 here is CASSVSSGNNEQFF. The CDR3 region has the DNA TGTGCCAGCAGCGTTTCGAGCGGGAACAATGAGCAGTTCTTC.

The V gene is TRBV7-3, the J gene TRBJ2-7, with a weak D call TRBD2 (5 bases). Trimming took off 1 base at V and 3 bases at J, with 7 bases between the two ends. The CDR3 extends over 13 amino acids. Germline loops: CDR1 SGHTA, CDR2 FQGTGA. CDR3 residues: CASSLNSGYEQYF. CDR3 coding DNA: TGTGCCAGCAGCTTAAACAGCGGCTACGAGCAGTACTTC.

The V and J genes are TRBV5-1 and TRBJ2-2, with 8 bases that match TRBD1. The CDR3 spans 15 residues. Germline V CDR1 and CDR2: SGHRS, YFSETQ. The junction had 7 bases not matched to a gene; V was cut back by 5 bases and J by 4 bases. CDR3 region: CASSPQGALTGELFF. DNA of the CDR3: TGCGCCAGCAGTCCTCAGGGGGCGCTCACCGGGGAGCTGTTTTTT.

V is TRBV7-3 and J is TRBJ2-2; D gene ambiguous. Germline CDR1 and CDR2: SGHTA and FQGTGA. The CDR3 totals 14 residues. V was shortened by 4 bases and J by 3 bases, with 9 bases between the two germline ends. The CDR3: CASSSLGDTGELFF. CDR3 in DNA: TGTGCCAGCAGCTCCCTAGGAGACACCGGGGAGCTGTTTTTT.

The genes are TRBV19 and TRBJ2-7, with 9 nucleotides matching TRBD1. The CDR3 loop spans 16 amino acids. The germline V gene has CDR1 LNHDA and CDR2 SQIVND (reference sequence). J lost 0 bases, V lost 8 bases, and 11 bases had no gene match. CDR3 nucleotide sequence: TGTGCCAGTGCGCGATTAGGGACAGGGATCTCCTACGAGCAGTACTTC. Translating gives CASARLGTGISYEQYF.

The CDR3 loop reads CAWSVGRRDQPQHF. In nucleotides, the CDR3 is TGTGCCTGGAGTGTGGGGAGGAGAGATCAGCCCCAGCATTTT. The rearrangement uses TRBV30 and TRBJ1-5; D call uncertain. CDR3 length: 14 amino acids. The germline V gene encodes CDR1 GTSNPN and CDR2 SVGIG (reference sequence). Trimming pared 0 bases from V and 5 bases from J, leaving 11 bases between.

V is TRBV7-3 and J is TRBJ2-2; D possibly corresponds to TRBD2 (6 bases). There are 17 residues in the CDR3. Germline V lookup: CDR1 SGHTA, CDR2 FQGTGA. V lost 2 bases to trimming and J lost 4 bases, with 17 bases between them. CDR3 region: CASSLESASAVTGELFF. The CDR3 region has the DNA TGTGCCAGCAGCTTAGAGTCGGCTAGCGCCGTCACCGGGGAGCTGTTTTTT.

The chain is built from TRBV4-1 and TRBJ1-2; 7 bases agree with TRBD1. The CDR3 extends over 14 amino acids. After removal of 3 bases from V and 3 bases from J, the junction contained 4 bases not matched to a gene. Germline V gene lookup returns CDR1 MGHRA and CDR2 YSYEKL. The CDR3 DNA sequence: TGCGCCAGCAGCCAGCCGGGACAGCACTATGGCTACACCTTC. Amino acid sequence: CASSQPGQHYGYTF.

The V gene is TRBV18, the J gene TRBJ2-7, with 7 bases aligning to TRBD1. Unmatched junction bases numbered 7, after V lost 2 bases and J lost 3 bases. From germline, CDR1 is KGHSH and CDR2 LQKENI. The CDR3 loop spans 15 amino acids. The CDR3 nucleotides read TGTGCCAGCTCACCAATGACAGGGAAGGGCTACGAGCAGTACTTC. Protein: CASSPMTGKGYEQYF.

The chain carries TRBV2 and TRBJ2-3; a possible D gene is TRBD2 (6 bases). The CDR3 has 13 amino acids. Germline CDR1 reads SNHLY; CDR2 reads FYNNEI. Trimming took 10 bases from V and 2 from J, leaving 13 bases between them. The CDR3 DNA reads as TGTGCCACCCCGGGACTCTCCACAGATACGCAGTATTTT. This sequence encodes CATPGLSTDTQYF.

J is TRBJ2-7 and V is TRBV29-1; 8 bases agree with TRBD2. The J segment lost 1 base and the V segment lost 5 bases, leaving 7 bases of the junction unmatched. From germline, CDR1 is SQVTM and CDR2 ANQGSEA. The CDR3 runs to 14 residues. In DNA, the CDR3 is TGCAGCGTTCGGACTAGCCTTAATTCCTACGAGCAGTACTTC. Translated, it gives CSVRTSLNSYEQYF.

The genes are TRBV12-5 and TRBJ1-2; no firm D call. This CDR3 comprises 14 residues. Germline-derived CDR1 and CDR2 are LGHNT and FRNRAP. With 6 bases removed from V and 4 bases from J, the gap between germline ends came to 15 bases. CDR3 in DNA: TGTGCTAGTGGACCTCTTGACGGACTCTATGGCTACACCTTC. Amino acids: CASGPLDGLYGYTF.

The chain combines TRBV28 with TRBJ2-3, with D tentatively TRBD2 (5 bases). V lost 4 bases, J lost 6 bases, and 17 bases lay in between. Per the germline V gene, CDR1 is MDHEN and CDR2 is SYDVKM. The CDR3 extends over 15 amino acids. The CDR3 region is CASSYSGIRADTQYF. DNA of the CDR3: TGTGCCAGCAGTTATTCGGGAATTCGGGCCGATACGCAGTATTTT.

The chain employs TRBV7-3 and TRBJ2-2; 13 bases agree with TRBD2. The CDR3 runs 16 residues. V shed 5 bases, J shed 7 bases, and the junction held 7 bases outside the gene matches. Germline V lookup: CDR1 SGHTA, CDR2 FQGTGA. The CDR3 DNA reads as TGTGCCAGCAGCGAACTAGCGGGAGGGCCTGGCGGGGAGCTGTTTTTT. This translates into CASSELAGGPGGELFF.

The chain links TRBV2 to TRBJ2-2; 9 nucleotides agree with TRBD2. This CDR3 comprises 18 residues. The ends lost 4 bases at V and 4 bases at J; junction bases unmatched: 13. The germline CDR1 and CDR2 sequences are SNHLY and FYNNEI. CDR3 loop: CASSGIFSGSYSTGELFF. CDR3 bases: TGTGCCAGCAGTGGTATCTTTAGCGGGAGTTACAGCACCGGGGAGCTGTTTTTT.

The chain carries TRBV28 and TRBJ2-3; no firm D call. V was pared by 2 bases and J by 4 bases, with 7 bases between. The CDR3 consists of 13 residues. CDR1 and CDR2 from the germline V gene are MDHEN and SYDVKM. In DNA form, the CDR3 reads TGTGCCAGCAGTTTACTGGCCCCAGATACGCAGTATTTT. Translating it yields CASSLLAPDTQYF.

This chain uses TRBV29-1 with TRBJ2-7, with 7 nucleotides matching TRBD2. This CDR3 has 14 amino acids. V lost 5 bases, J lost 6 bases, and 13 bases stayed unmatched. In germline, CDR1 is SQVTM, CDR2 ANQGSEA. The CDR3 DNA reads TGCAGCGTTTTTACGGCGACTAGCAGTTTCGAGCAGTACTTC. Residues: CSVFTATSSFEQYF.

The chain links TRBV7-6 to TRBJ2-7, with TRBD1 matching 8 bases. The germline V gene has CDR1 SGHVS and CDR2 FNYEAQ. The CDR3 is 16 residues long. J was trimmed by 4 bases and V by 1 base; bases with no gene match: 9. CDR3 DNA: TGTGCCAGCAGCTTAGATCCGGGACAGGTGGATTACGAGCAGTACTTC. Its protein is CASSLDPGQVDYEQYF.

The V and J genes are TRBV10-2 and TRBJ1-2, with 7 positions matching TRBD1. The CDR3 consists of 14 residues. Germline V gene lookup returns CDR1 WSHSY and CDR2 SAAADI. J lost 9 bases, V lost 10 bases, and 17 bases had no gene match. CDR3 in amino acids: CATTPGQPLWSYTF. The CDR3 region has the DNA TGCGCCACCACCCCGGGACAGCCCCTATGGAGCTACACCTTC.

The rearrangement joins TRBV5-1 to TRBJ2-5; 8 positions agree with TRBD2. Matching the DNA end better, TRBJ2-7 makes the J call doubtful. Germline V lookup: CDR1 SGHRS, CDR2 YFSETQ. This CDR3 is built from 15 residues. CDR3 amino acids: CASSLSGSHIYEQYF. Here the CDR3 DNA reads TGCGCCAGCAGCTTGAGCGGGAGCCACATTTACGAGCAGTACTTC.

This chain connects TRBV7-3 to TRBJ2-2, with no clear D. Trimming removed 5 bases at V and 6 bases at J, with 16 bases between. Germline CDR1 is SGHTA and CDR2 is FQGTGA. The CDR3 contains 15 residues. CDR3 nucleotides: TGTGCCAGCAGCCGAGTCCATAGTTTGGCCGGGGAGCTGTTTTTT. It translates to CASSRVHSLAGELFF.

The chain combines TRBV6-5 with TRBJ2-5, with 7 bases lining up with TRBD2. Germline CDR1 is MNHEY and CDR2 is SVGAGI. The CDR3 totals 14 residues. Trimming cost V 2 bases and J 5 bases; bases outside gene matches: 5. CDR3 in amino acids: CASSYGGRGETQYF. The CDR3 DNA reads as TGTGCCAGCAGTTACGGCGGGAGAGGGGAGACCCAGTACTTC.

The chain carries TRBV15 and TRBJ2-7; D gene ambiguous. The CDR3 loop spans 14 amino acids. Germline CDR1 and CDR2: LNHNV and YYDKDF (reference sequence). The V end lost 1 base, the J end lost 1 base, and 8 bases lay between the germline ends. The CDR3 loop is CATSRVGTSYEQYF. The CDR3 DNA reads TGTGCCACCAGCAGAGTCGGTACTTCCTACGAGCAGTACTTC.

V gene TRBV7-3 combines with J gene TRBJ2-3; a possible D gene is TRBD1 (6 bases). V was trimmed by 1 base and J by 2 bases, leaving 10 bases between them. The CDR3 has 15 residues. Germline V gives CDR1 SGHTA, CDR2 FQGTGA. This CDR3 reads CASSLRGGSTDTQYF. DNA for the CDR3: TGTGCCAGCAGCTTAAGAGGGGGATCCACAGATACGCAGTATTTT.

Worth noting for this clone: Additional DNA sequences in this sample encode the identical CDR3. The chain employs TRBV7-7 and TRBJ1-1; perhaps TRBD1 as D (6 bases). CDR3 length equals 15 residues. Germline V gene sequence: CDR1 SSHAT, CDR2 FNYEAQ (reference sequence). This CDR3 is CASADTLQGETEAFF. The DNA for the CDR3 is TGTGCTAGCGCTGACACACTACAGGGCGAGACTGAAGCTTTCTTT.

The chain's CDR3 is CASSLGAGGAGETQYF. Written as DNA, the CDR3 is TGTGCCAGCAGCTTAGGAGCTGGGGGCGCCGGGGAGACCCAGTACTTC. The rearrangement uses TRBV7-9 and TRBJ2-5, with a possible D match to TRBD1 (6 bases). With 1 base removed from V and 5 bases from J, the gap between germline ends came to 17 bases. CDR3 size: 16 residues. Germline V gene data show CDR1 as SEHNR and CDR2 as FQNEAQ (reference sequence).

The genes are TRBV9 and TRBJ2-2; 15 bases agree with TRBD2. The CDR3 loop spans 19 amino acids. Unmatched junction bases numbered 7, after V lost 0 bases and J lost 4 bases. Germline V gene sequence: CDR1 SGDLS, CDR2 YYNGEE. CDR3 coding DNA: TGTGCCAGCAGCGTAGAGAGGACTAGCGGGAGGGGGGCCACCGGGGAGCTGTTTTTT. It translates to CASSVERTSGRGATGELFF.

The rearrangement links TRBV28 to TRBJ2-7, with 10 bases matching TRBD2. V lost 5 bases and J lost 3; bases outside the gene matches: 10. CDR1 and CDR2 (germline): MDHEN, SYDVKM. This CDR3 region has 16 residues. CDR3 bases: TGTGCCAGCAGTCCTCCGACTAGCGGGCTAATCTACGAGCAGTACTTC. Amino acid sequence: CASSPPTSGLIYEQYF. Drawing the rest from reference TRBV28 and TRBJ2-7, the complete variable domain is DVKVTQSSRYLVKRTGEKVFLECVQDMDHENMFWYRQDPGLGLRLIYFSYDVKMKEKGDIPEGYSVSREKKERFSLILESASTNQTSMYLCASSPPTSGLIYEQYFGPGTRLTVT.